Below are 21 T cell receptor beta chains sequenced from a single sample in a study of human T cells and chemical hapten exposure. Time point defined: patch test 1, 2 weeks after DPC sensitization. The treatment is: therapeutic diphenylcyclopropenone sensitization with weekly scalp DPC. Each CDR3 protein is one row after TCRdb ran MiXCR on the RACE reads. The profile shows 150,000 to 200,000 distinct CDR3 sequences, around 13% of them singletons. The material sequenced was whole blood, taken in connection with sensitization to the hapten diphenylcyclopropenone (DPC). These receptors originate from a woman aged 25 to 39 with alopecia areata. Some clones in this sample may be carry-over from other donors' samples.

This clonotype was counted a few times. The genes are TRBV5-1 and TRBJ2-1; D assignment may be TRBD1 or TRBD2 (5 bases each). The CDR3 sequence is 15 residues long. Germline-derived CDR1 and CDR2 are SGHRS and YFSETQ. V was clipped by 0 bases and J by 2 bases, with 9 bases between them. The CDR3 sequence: CASSLAPGPYNEQFF. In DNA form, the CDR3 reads TGCGCCAGCAGCTTGGCCCCGGGACCCTACAATGAGCAGTTCTTC.

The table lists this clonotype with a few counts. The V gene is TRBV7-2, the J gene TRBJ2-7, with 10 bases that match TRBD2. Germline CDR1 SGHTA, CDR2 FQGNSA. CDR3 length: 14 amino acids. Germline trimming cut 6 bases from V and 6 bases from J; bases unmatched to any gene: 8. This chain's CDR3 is CASRAGGPSTEQYF. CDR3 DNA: TGTGCCAGCAGAGCGGGGGGGCCCAGTACCGAGCAGTACTTC. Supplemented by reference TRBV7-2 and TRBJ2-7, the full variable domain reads GAGVSQSPSNKVTEKGKDVELRCDPISGHTALYWYRQSLGQGLEFLIYFQGNSAPDKSGLPSDRFSAERTGGSVSTLTIQRTQQEDSAVYLCASRAGGPSTEQYFGPGTRLTVT.

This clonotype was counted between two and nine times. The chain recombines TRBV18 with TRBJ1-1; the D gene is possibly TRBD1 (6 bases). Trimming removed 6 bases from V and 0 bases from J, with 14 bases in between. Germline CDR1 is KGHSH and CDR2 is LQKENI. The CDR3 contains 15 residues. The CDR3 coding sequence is TGTGCCAGCTCCCCGGGGGCGGCCATGAACACTGAAGCTTTCTTT. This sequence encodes CASSPGAAMNTEAFF.

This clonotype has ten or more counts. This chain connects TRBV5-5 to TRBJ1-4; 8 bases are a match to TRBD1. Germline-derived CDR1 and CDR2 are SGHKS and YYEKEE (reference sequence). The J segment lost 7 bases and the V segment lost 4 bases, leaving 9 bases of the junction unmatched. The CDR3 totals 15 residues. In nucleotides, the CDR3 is TGTGCCAGCAGCGCTCAGACAGGGGATAGTGAAAAACTGTTTTTT. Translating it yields CASSAQTGDSEKLFF.

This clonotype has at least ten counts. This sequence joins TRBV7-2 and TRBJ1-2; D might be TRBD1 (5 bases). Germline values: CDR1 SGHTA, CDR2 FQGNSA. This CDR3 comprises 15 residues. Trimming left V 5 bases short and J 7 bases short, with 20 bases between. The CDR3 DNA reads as TGTGCCAGCAGCCTAGGGGTTCTCTTCGGCTCTGGCTACACCTTC. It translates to CASSLGVLFGSGYTF.

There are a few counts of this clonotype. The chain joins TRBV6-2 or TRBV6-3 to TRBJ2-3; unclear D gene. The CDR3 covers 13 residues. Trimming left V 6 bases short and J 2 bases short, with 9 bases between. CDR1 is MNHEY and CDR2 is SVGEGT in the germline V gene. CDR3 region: CASRLLTTDTQYF. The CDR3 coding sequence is TGTGCCAGCAGATTGCTTACCACAGATACGCAGTATTTT.

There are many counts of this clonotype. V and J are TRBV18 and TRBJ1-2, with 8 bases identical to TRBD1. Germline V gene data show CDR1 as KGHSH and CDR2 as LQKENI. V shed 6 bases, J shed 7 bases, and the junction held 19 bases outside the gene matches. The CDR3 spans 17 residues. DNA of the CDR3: TGTGCCAGCTCCGGACAGTCGGGGACAGGCTTTATGAGTGGCTACACCTTC. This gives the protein CASSGQSGTGFMSGYTF. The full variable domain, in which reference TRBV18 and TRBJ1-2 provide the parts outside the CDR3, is NAGVMQNPRHLVRRRGQEARLRCSPMKGHSHVYWYRQLPEEGLKFMVYLQKENIIDESGMPKERFSAEFPKEGPSILRIQQVVRGDSAAYFCASSGQSGTGFMSGYTFGSGTRLTVV.

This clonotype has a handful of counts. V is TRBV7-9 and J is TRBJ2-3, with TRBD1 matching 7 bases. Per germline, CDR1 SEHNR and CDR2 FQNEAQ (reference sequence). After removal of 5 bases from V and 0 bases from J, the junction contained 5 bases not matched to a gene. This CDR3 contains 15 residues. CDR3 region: CASSAHRGSTDTQYF. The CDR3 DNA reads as TGTGCCAGCAGCGCCCACAGGGGCAGCACAGATACGCAGTATTTT. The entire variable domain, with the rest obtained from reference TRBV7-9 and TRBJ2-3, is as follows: DTGVSQNPRHKITKRGQNVTFRCDPISEHNRLYWYRQTLGQGPEFLTYFQNEAQLEKSRLLSDRFSAERPKGSFSTLEIQRTEQGDSAMYLCASSAHRGSTDTQYFGPGTRLTVL.

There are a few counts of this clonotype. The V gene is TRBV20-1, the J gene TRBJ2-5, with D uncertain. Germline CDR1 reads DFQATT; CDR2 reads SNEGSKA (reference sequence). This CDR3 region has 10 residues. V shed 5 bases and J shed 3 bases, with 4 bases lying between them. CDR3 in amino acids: CSAGEETQYF. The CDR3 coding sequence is TGCAGTGCTGGCGAAGAGACCCAGTACTTC.

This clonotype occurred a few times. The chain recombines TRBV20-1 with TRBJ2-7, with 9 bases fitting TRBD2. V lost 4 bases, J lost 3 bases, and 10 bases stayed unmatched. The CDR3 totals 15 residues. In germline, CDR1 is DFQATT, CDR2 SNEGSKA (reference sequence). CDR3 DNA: TGCAGTGCTACCCCGGGGACTAGCAGAAACTACGAGCAGTACTTC. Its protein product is CSATPGTSRNYEQYF.

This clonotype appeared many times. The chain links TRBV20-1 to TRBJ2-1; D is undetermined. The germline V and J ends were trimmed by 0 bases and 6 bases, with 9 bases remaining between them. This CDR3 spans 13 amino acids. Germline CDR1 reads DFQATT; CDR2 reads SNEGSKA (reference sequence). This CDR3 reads CSARDFPFNEQFF. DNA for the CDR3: TGCAGTGCTAGAGATTTCCCGTTCAATGAGCAGTTCTTC.

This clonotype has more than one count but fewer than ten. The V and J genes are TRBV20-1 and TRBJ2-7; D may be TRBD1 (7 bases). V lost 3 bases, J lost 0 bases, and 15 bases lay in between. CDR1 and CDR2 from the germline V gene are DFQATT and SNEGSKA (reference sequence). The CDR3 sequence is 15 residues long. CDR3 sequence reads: CSARGGQPFSYEQYF. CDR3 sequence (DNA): TGCAGTGCTAGGGGGGGACAGCCTTTCTCCTACGAGCAGTACTTC.

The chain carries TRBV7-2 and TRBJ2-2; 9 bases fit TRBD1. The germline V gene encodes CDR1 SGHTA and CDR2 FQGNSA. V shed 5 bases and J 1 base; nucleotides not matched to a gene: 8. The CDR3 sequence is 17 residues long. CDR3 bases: TGTGCCAGCAGCATCGTCGGGACAGGGATGAACACCGGGGAGCTGTTTTTT. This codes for CASSIVGTGMNTGELFF.

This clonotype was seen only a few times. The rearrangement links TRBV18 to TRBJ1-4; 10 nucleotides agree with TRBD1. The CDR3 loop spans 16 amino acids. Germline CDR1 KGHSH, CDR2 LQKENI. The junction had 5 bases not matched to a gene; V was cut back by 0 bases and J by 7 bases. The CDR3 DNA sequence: TGTGCCAGCTCACCACCGGCCCGACAGGGGGCTGAAAAACTGTTTTTT. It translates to CASSPPARQGAEKLFF.

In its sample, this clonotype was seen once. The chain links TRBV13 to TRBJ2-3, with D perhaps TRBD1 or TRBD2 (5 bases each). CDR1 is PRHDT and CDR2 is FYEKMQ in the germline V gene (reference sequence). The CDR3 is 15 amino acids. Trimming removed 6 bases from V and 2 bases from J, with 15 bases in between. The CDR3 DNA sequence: TGTGCCAGCAGTAGGGCTCGGGGACCCACAGATACGCAGTATTTT. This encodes CASSRARGPTDTQYF.

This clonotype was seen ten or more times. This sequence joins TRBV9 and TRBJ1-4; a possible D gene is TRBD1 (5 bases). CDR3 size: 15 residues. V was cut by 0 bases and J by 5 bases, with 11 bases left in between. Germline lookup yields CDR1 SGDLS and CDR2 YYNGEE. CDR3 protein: CASSVGTRDNEKLFF. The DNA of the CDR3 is TGTGCCAGCAGCGTAGGGACCCGGGACAATGAAAAACTGTTTTTT.

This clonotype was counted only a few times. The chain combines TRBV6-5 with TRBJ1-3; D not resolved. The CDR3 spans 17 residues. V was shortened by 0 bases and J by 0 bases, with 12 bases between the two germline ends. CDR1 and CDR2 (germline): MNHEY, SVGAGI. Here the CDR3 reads CASSYSNQPSSGNTIYF. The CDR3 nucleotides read TGTGCCAGCAGTTACTCGAATCAACCGTCCTCTGGAAACACCATATATTTT.

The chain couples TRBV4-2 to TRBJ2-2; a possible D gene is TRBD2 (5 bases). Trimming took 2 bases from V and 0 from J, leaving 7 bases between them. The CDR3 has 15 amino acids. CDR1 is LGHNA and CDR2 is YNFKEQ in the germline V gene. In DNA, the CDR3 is TGTGCCAGCAGCCAACAGGACTCGAACACCGGGGAGCTGTTTTTT. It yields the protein CASSQQDSNTGELFF.

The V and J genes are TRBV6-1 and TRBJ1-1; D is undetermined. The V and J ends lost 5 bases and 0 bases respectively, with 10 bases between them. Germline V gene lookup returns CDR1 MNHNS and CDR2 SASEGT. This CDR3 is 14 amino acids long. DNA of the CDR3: TGTGCCAGCAGTAGGACGTCAATGAACACTGAAGCTTTCTTT. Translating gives CASSRTSMNTEAFF.

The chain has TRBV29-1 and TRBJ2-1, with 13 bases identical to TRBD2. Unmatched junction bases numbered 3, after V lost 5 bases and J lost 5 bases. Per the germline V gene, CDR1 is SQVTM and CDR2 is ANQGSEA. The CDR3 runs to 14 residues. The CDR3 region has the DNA TGCAGCGTTACACTAGCGGGAGGGAACAATGAGCAGTTCTTC. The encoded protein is CSVTLAGGNNEQFF.

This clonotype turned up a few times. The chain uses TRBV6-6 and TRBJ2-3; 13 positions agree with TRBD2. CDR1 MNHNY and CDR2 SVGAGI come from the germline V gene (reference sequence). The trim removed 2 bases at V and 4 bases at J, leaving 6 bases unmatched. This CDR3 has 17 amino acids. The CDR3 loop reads CASSYQLAGGPSDTQYF. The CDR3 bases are TGTGCCAGCAGTTACCAACTAGCGGGAGGGCCCTCAGATACGCAGTATTTT.